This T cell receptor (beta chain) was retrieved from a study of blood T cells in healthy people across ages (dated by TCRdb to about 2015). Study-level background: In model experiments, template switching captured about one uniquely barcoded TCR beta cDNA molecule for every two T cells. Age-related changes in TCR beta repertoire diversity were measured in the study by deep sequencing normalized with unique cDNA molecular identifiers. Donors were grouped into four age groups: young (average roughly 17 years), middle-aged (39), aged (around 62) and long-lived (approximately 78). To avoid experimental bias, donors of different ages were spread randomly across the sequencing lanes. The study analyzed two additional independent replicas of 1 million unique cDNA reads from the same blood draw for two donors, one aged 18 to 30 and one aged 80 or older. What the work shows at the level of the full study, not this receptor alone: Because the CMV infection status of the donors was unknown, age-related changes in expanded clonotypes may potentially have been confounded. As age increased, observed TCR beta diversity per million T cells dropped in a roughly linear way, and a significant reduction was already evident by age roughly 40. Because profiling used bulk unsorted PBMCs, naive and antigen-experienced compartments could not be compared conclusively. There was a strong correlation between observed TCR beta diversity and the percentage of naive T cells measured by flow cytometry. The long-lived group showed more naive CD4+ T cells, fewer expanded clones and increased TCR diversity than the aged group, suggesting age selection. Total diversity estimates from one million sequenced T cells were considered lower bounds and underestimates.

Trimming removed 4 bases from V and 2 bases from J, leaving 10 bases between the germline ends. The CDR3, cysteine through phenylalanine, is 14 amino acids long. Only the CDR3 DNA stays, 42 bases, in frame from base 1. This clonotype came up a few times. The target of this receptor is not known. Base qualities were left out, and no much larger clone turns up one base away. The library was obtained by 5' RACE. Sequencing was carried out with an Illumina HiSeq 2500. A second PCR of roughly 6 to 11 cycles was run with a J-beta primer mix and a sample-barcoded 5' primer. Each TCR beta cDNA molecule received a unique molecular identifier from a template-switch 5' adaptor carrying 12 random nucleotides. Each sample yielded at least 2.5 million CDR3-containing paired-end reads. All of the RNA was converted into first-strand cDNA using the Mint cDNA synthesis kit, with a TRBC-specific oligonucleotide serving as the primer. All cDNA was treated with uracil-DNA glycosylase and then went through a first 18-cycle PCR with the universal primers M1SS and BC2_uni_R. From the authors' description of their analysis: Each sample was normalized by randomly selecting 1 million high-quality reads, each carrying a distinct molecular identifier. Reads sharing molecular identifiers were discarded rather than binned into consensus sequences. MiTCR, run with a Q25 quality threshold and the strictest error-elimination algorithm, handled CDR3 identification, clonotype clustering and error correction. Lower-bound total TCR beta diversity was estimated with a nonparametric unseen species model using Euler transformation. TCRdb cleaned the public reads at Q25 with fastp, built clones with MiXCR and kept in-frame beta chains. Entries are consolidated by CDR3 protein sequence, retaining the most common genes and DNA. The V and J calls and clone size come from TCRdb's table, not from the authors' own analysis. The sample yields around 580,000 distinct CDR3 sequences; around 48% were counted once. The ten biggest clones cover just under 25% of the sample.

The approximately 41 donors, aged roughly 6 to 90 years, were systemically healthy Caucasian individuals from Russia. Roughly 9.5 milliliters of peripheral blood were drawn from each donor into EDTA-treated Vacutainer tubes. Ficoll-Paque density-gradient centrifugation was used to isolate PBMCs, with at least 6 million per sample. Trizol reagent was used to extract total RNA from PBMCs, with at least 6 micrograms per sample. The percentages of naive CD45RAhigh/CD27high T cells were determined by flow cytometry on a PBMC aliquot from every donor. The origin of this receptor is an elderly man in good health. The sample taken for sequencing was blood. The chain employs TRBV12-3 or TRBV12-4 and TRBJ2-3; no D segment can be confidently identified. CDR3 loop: CASSSPGYTDTQYF. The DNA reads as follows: TGTGCCAGCAGTTCACCCGGATACACAGATACGCAGTATTTT.